This section outlines one T cell receptor beta chain sequence together with its context. What it binds is not known. This entry belongs to a study of cytomegalovirus exposure and HLA in healthy donors. Study outcomes and limitations: TCR beta chains numbering 164 were designated cytomegalovirus-associated. Near-uniform donor sequencing depth was presumed by presence/absence analyses. There were three CMV-associated chains whose specificity for CMV antigens was confirmed in vitro.

PCR involved 60 Vbeta and 13 Jbeta primers. Generated by immunoSEQ multiplex PCR, the TCRdb table keeps only in-frame clones and is missing some. The data contain about 120,000 clones, about 76% of them singletons. This clonotype was sampled from a woman in her twenties or thirties in good health and CMV-seronegative. The sequencing input was PBMCs.

For the CDR3, the DNA is TGTGCCAGCAGTTACGGGACAGGGACCGAAGCTTTCTTT. Protein sequence: CASSYGTGTEAFF. The J gene is TRBJ1-1, the V gene TRBV6-5; 9 positions match TRBD1. With 2 bases clipped from V and 8 bases from J, the junction kept 3 bases outside the gene matches. The CDR3 has 13 amino acids. Germline CDR1 is MNHEY and CDR2 is SVGAGI.